The 22 T cell receptor beta chains given below trace back to one sample, sequenced in a study of regulatory T cells in long-lasting Graves disease. Arm-PCR with iRepertoire HTBI primers amplified the CDR3 regions for these TCR beta libraries. TCRdb redid the calling of the multiplex PCR reads with MiXCR, one entry per CDR3 protein. The data contain 550,000 to 600,000 distinct CDR3 sequences, roughly 15% of them seen just once; the ten biggest clones take up around 12%. Sample time point: newly diagnosed GD, antithyroid drugs for less than 3 months. PBMCs provided the RNA from which the TCR library was made. This same sample was also taken into another study, of T cells in Graves' hyperthyroidism and ophthalmopathy.

The sample was peripheral blood mononuclear cells (PBMCs), taken at new diagnosis, from a patient treated with antithyroid drugs. The source of these receptors is a man between 18 and 29 years old with Graves disease.

V gene TRBV11-2 combines with J gene TRBJ1-2, with 8 positions matching TRBD1. The junction had 8 bases not matched to a gene; V was cut back by 5 bases and J by 6 bases. The CDR3 totals 14 residues. Looked up from germline, CDR1 is SGHAT and CDR2 is FQNNGV. The CDR3 region is CASSIGQGGHGYTF. In DNA form, the CDR3 reads TGTGCCAGCAGCATCGGACAGGGCGGCCATGGCTACACCTTC.

The chain carries TRBV9 and TRBJ2-2; 10 bases agree with TRBD2. CDR1 is SGDLS, CDR2 YYNGEE, per germline. Germline trimming cut 0 bases from V and 5 bases from J; bases unmatched to any gene: 10. The CDR3 sequence is 18 residues long. DNA of the CDR3: TGTGCCAGCAGCGTAGGGGGGTTGTCTAGCGGGAGAACCGGGGAGCTGTTTTTT. This gives the protein CASSVGGLSSGRTGELFF.

This clonotype was counted many times. The rearrangement uses TRBV11-2 and TRBJ2-3; 14 nucleotides align to TRBD2. This CDR3 region has 18 residues. Unmatched junction bases numbered 9, after V lost 4 bases and J lost 3 bases. Germline CDR1 SGHAT, CDR2 FQNNGV. In nucleotides, the CDR3 is TGTGCCAGCAGCTCCGGGACTAGCGGGAGTCCTTTTACAGATACGCAGTATTTT. It specifies CASSSGTSGSPFTDTQYF. Together with reference TRBV11-2 and TRBJ2-3, the CDR3 gives the full variable domain: EAGVAQSPRYKIIEKRQSVAFWCNPISGHATLYWYQQILGQGPKLLIQFQNNGVVDDSQLPKDRFSAERLKGVDSTLKIQPAKLEDSAVYLCASSSGTSGSPFTDTQYFGPGTRLTVL.

This clonotype has ten or more counts. The chain couples TRBV20-1 to TRBJ2-7; TRBD1 agrees at 8 bases. Germline CDR1 and CDR2: DFQATT and SNEGSKA (reference sequence). The CDR3 loop spans 15 amino acids. V shed 0 bases, J shed 1 base, and the junction held 5 bases outside the gene matches. CDR3 loop: CSARDPGQGSYEQYF. CDR3 in DNA: TGCAGTGCTAGAGATCCCGGACAGGGTTCCTACGAGCAGTACTTC.

This clonotype was counted at least ten times. The rearrangement joins TRBV5-1 to TRBJ2-1, with 7 bases aligning to TRBD1. After removal of 4 bases from V and 4 bases from J, the junction contained 5 bases not matched to a gene. CDR3 length equals 14 residues. The germline V gene has CDR1 SGHRS and CDR2 YFSETQ. The CDR3 loop reads CASSDGTVYNEQFF. CDR3 sequence (DNA): TGCGCCAGCAGCGACGGGACAGTGTACAATGAGCAGTTCTTC. The whole variable domain, filled in from reference TRBV5-1 and TRBJ2-1, reads KAGVTQTPRYLIKTRGQQVTLSCSPISGHRSVSWYQQTPGQGLQFLFEYFSETQRNKGNFPGRFSGRQFSNSRSEMNVSTLELGDSALYLCASSDGTVYNEQFFGPGTRLTVL.

V usage is TRBV5-1 and J usage is TRBJ2-3, with 7 bases matching TRBD2. Germline loops: CDR1 SGHRS, CDR2 YFSETQ. The CDR3 runs to 16 residues. V was pared by 0 bases and J by 4 bases, with 8 bases of the junction left unmatched. DNA of the CDR3: TGCGCCAGCAGCTTGGTCGGAGCGGGGTCCGCAGATACGCAGTATTTT. It translates to CASSLVGAGSADTQYF.

This clonotype was counted between two and nine times. The rearrangement joins TRBV6-1 to TRBJ2-1; D is perhaps TRBD1 or TRBD2 (5 bases each). Germline CDR1 is MNHNS and CDR2 is SASEGT. V shed 4 bases and J shed 8 bases, with 15 bases lying between them. CDR3 size: 14 residues. DNA for the CDR3: TGTGCCAGCAGTGGGACGGGGACCGGCGATGAGCAGTTCTTC. Translated, it gives CASSGTGTGDEQFF.

This clonotype was counted many times. The chain carries TRBV2 and TRBJ1-4; D is undetermined. Germline assignment: CDR1 SNHLY and CDR2 FYNNEI. The CDR3 runs to 12 residues. The V end lost 6 bases, the J end lost 13 bases, and 15 bases lay between the germline ends. The CDR3 loop is CASRGGLWGLFF. The DNA of the CDR3 is TGTGCCAGCAGGGGAGGCCTATGGGGACTGTTTTTT.

V is TRBV10-2 and J is TRBJ2-7; 7 bases line up with TRBD2. The CDR3 totals 15 residues. Germline values: CDR1 WSHSY, CDR2 SAAADI. V was clipped by 3 bases and J by 6 bases; unmatched bases: 11. This CDR3 is CASSDQGTIGSEQYF. CDR3 DNA sequence: TGCGCCAGCAGTGATCAAGGGACTATCGGGAGCGAGCAGTACTTC.

As for this clonotype: The junction shows a germline mismatch at one end, possibly a read error. This chain uses TRBV12-3 or TRBV12-4 with TRBJ1-2; D possibly corresponds to TRBD1 (6 bases). The CDR3 totals 12 residues. CDR3 nucleotide sequence: TGTGCCAGCAGAATGTCGGGGGGCGGTATCAACTTC. Protein: CASRMSGGGINF.

In this sample, this clonotype turned up a few times. The chain is built from TRBV4-1 and TRBJ1-1; TRBD1 matches 7 bases. The CDR3 is 14 amino acids. J lost 1 base, V lost 3 bases, and 2 bases had no gene match. Germline-derived CDR1 and CDR2 are MGHRA and YSYEKL. The CDR3 loop reads CASSQRTGNTEAFF. The CDR3 bases are TGCGCCAGCAGCCAGCGGACAGGGAACACTGAAGCTTTCTTT.

V and J are TRBV19 and TRBJ2-1, with a tentative D call TRBD2 (5 bases). The germline V gene has CDR1 LNHDA and CDR2 SQIVND (reference sequence). V dropped 0 bases and J dropped 4 bases, with 10 bases sitting between them. This CDR3 has 15 residues. CDR3: CASSIDPGSYNEQFF. CDR3 DNA: TGTGCCAGTAGTATAGATCCGGGATCTTACAATGAGCAGTTCTTC. Looking up the rest from reference TRBV19 and TRBJ2-1 gives the full variable domain: DGGITQSPKYLFRKEGQNVTLSCEQNLNHDAMYWYRQDPGQGLRLIYYSQIVNDFQKGDIAEGYSVSREKKESFPLTVTSAQKNPTAFYLCASSIDPGSYNEQFFGPGTRLTVL.

At least ten counts were recorded for this clonotype. This sequence joins TRBV11-2 and TRBJ2-2; 8 bases are shared with TRBD1. The CDR3 is 15 residues long. J gave up 6 bases and V 5 bases, and 8 bases lay outside the gene matches. CDR1 is SGHAT, CDR2 FQNNGV, per germline. The DNA of the CDR3 is TGTGCCAGCAGCCCCCGGACAGGGTCGTCCGGGGAGCTGTTTTTT. Amino acids: CASSPRTGSSGELFF.

This clonotype was observed at least ten times. The CDR3 is CASTNWGSANQPQHF. The CDR3 DNA reads TGTGCCAGCACGAACTGGGGATCAGCCAATCAGCCCCAGCATTTT. V gene TRBV6-1 combines with J gene TRBJ1-5; D remains ambiguous. CDR1 is MNHNS and CDR2 is SASEGT in the germline V gene. Trimming took off 7 bases at V and 3 bases at J, with 16 bases between the two ends. CDR3 length: 15 residues.

The rearrangement joins TRBV5-1 to TRBJ2-1; 8 positions match TRBD1. The CDR3 spans 16 residues. The germline V gene has CDR1 SGHRS and CDR2 YFSETQ. V gave up 3 bases and J gave up 3 bases; unmatched junction bases: 8. The CDR3 spells CASSYQQGVVYNEQFF. In DNA form, the CDR3 reads TGCGCCAGCAGCTACCAACAGGGGGTGGTCTACAATGAGCAGTTCTTC.

The table lists this clonotype with many counts. The chain recombines TRBV3-1 with TRBJ2-1; D remains ambiguous. Germline V gives CDR1 LGHDT, CDR2 YNNKEL (reference sequence). Trimming shortened V by 1 base and J by 6 bases, and 1 base separated the two germline ends. The CDR3 is 11 amino acids. CDR3 amino acids: CASSQANEQFF. In DNA, the CDR3 is TGTGCCAGCAGCCAAGCCAATGAGCAGTTCTTC.

Many counts were recorded for this clonotype. The genes are TRBV20-1 and TRBJ2-7; D is ambiguous. The ends were cut back, 2 bases at V and 0 bases at J, with 8 bases in the middle. The CDR3 runs to 13 residues. Germline CDR1 DFQATT, CDR2 SNEGSKA (reference sequence). CDR3 in DNA: TGCAGTGCTAGATTAGGAAGCTCCTACGAGCAGTACTTC. It translates to CSARLGSSYEQYF.

This clonotype was observed at least ten times. The chain carries TRBV12-3 or TRBV12-4 and TRBJ1-4; D not resolved. The CDR3 is made up of 11 amino acids. V was shortened by 5 bases and J by 6 bases, with 4 bases between the two germline ends. The CDR3, as DNA: TGTGCCAGCAGTATCCATGAAAAACTGTTTTTT. It encodes CASSIHEKLFF.

This clonotype was observed many times. The rearrangement joins TRBV7-9 to TRBJ2-2; D may be TRBD2 (6 bases). V was cut by 3 bases and J by 4 bases, with 12 bases left in between. Per germline, CDR1 SEHNR and CDR2 FQNEAQ (reference sequence). This CDR3 is 15 amino acids long. Here the CDR3 reads CASSLNSGITGELFF. The CDR3 DNA reads TGTGCCAGCAGCTTGAATAGCGGAATCACCGGGGAGCTGTTTTTT.

The genes are TRBV6-1 and TRBJ2-1; TRBD2 agrees at 9 bases. This CDR3 is 15 amino acids long. V was pared by 5 bases and J by 8 bases, with 10 bases of the junction left unmatched. The V gene's germline CDR1 is MNHNS and CDR2 SASEGT. Written as DNA, the CDR3 is TGTGCCAGCAGTCACCCAGCGGGAGGATGGGATGAGCAGTTCTTC. Its protein is CASSHPAGGWDEQFF.

This clonotype was counted only a few times. This sequence joins TRBV5-1 and TRBJ2-7, with a possible D match to TRBD1 (6 bases). Trimming left V 0 bases short and J 5 bases short, with 12 bases between. The germline CDR1 and CDR2 sequences are SGHRS and YFSETQ. This CDR3 has 14 amino acids. The CDR3 loop is CASSLGSYRDEQYF. As DNA, the CDR3 is TGCGCCAGCAGCTTGGGAAGCTACAGGGACGAGCAGTACTTC.

The chain recombines TRBV20-1 with TRBJ2-1; D might be TRBD2 (5 bases). Germline CDR1 and CDR2: DFQATT and SNEGSKA (reference sequence). V shed 6 bases and J shed 2 bases, with 11 bases lying between them. This CDR3 is 13 amino acids long. The CDR3 spells CSARPGTYNEQFF. The CDR3 bases are TGCAGTGCCCGACCCGGGACCTACAATGAGCAGTTCTTC.